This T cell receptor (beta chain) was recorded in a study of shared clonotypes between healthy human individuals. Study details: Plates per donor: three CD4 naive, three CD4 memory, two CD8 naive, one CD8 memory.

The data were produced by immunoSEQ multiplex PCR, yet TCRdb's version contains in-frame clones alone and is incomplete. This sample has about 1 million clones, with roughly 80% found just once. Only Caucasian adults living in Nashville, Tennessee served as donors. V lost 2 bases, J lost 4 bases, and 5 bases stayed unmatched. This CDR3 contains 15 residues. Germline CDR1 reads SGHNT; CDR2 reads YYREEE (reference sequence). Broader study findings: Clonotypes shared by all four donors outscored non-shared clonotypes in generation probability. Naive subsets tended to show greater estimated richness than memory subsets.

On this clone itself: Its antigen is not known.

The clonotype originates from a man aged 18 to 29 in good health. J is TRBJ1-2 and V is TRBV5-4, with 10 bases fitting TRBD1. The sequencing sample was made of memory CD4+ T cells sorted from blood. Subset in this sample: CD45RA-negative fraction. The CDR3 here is CASSLEGTGAYGYTF. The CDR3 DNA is TGTGCCAGCAGCTTAGAAGGGACAGGGGCCTATGGCTACACCTTC.